The 6 T cell receptor beta chains reported below all come from one sample, sequenced in a study of shared T cell receptors in the human thymus. Only in-frame clones appear in the TCRdb table, and some are missing; sequencing was by immunoSEQ multiplex PCR. This repertoire shows hundreds of thousands of clones, approximately 88% found once; its top ten account for 0.008% to 0.011%. These same data were also listed under a study on human thymus T cells.

The sequenced material came from thymocytes. These receptors were collected from a boy in the first two years of life with a congenital heart defect.

CDR3 DNA sequence: TGTGCCAGCAGTTTATTCCCCTTTTCCAGATCCCAAAGCTCCTACGAGCAGTACTTC. Its translation: CASSLFPFSRSQSSYEQYF. The rearrangement uses TRBV28 and TRBJ2-7; D not certain. Germline V gene lookup returns CDR1 MDHEN and CDR2 SYDVKM. The V gene lost 1 base and the J gene lost 0 bases, with 22 bases spanning the gap. The CDR3 consists of 19 residues.

The chain uses TRBV2 and TRBJ2-7; D possibly corresponds to TRBD1 (6 bases). CDR3 length: 13 amino acids. Germline CDR1 is SNHLY and CDR2 is FYNNEI. The V end lost 6 bases, the J end lost 6 bases, and 15 bases lay between the germline ends. For the CDR3, the DNA is TGTGCCAGCAGGGAACAGGGTATAAGCGAGCAGTACTTC. Residues: CASREQGISEQYF.

The genes are TRBV5-4 and TRBJ1-1; 10 positions match TRBD1. CDR3 length equals 16 residues. Trimming removed 4 bases from V and 1 base from J; junction bases left unmatched: 7. Germline V gene sequence: CDR1 SGHNT, CDR2 YYREEE (reference sequence). CDR3 nucleotide sequence: TGTGCCAGCAGCCCAGGGACAGGGGTCAAGAACACTGAAGCTTTCTTT. This encodes CASSPGTGVKNTEAFF.

In this sample, this clone turned up a few times. The rearrangement links TRBV19 to TRBJ1-2; D is perhaps TRBD1 (6 bases). The CDR3 length is 13 residues. V lost 5 bases, J lost 4 bases, and 11 bases lay in between. Germline-derived CDR1 and CDR2 are LNHDA and SQIVND (reference sequence). CDR3 in amino acids: CASSQGSSYGYTF. The CDR3 DNA follows: TGTGCCAGTAGTCAGGGGTCCAGCTATGGCTACACCTTC.

J is TRBJ2-5 and V is TRBV2; the match to TRBD2 covers 11 bases. Germline CDR1 is SNHLY and CDR2 is FYNNEI. This CDR3 has 18 residues. The trim removed 6 bases at V and 1 base at J, leaving 13 bases unmatched. CDR3 sequence (DNA): TGTGCCAGCAGGGGGAACGTGACTAGCGGGGAGTCCCAAGAGACCCAGTACTTC. It is translated as CASRGNVTSGESQETQYF.

This clone was detected once. The chain is built from TRBV29-1 and TRBJ2-1; maybe TRBD2 (6 bases). This CDR3 comprises 12 residues. V shed 4 bases and J shed 4 bases, with 8 bases lying between them. CDR1 SQVTM and CDR2 ANQGSEA come from the germline V gene. This CDR3 reads CSVVLAYNEQFF. The DNA of the CDR3 is TGCAGCGTTGTTCTAGCGTACAATGAGCAGTTCTTC.